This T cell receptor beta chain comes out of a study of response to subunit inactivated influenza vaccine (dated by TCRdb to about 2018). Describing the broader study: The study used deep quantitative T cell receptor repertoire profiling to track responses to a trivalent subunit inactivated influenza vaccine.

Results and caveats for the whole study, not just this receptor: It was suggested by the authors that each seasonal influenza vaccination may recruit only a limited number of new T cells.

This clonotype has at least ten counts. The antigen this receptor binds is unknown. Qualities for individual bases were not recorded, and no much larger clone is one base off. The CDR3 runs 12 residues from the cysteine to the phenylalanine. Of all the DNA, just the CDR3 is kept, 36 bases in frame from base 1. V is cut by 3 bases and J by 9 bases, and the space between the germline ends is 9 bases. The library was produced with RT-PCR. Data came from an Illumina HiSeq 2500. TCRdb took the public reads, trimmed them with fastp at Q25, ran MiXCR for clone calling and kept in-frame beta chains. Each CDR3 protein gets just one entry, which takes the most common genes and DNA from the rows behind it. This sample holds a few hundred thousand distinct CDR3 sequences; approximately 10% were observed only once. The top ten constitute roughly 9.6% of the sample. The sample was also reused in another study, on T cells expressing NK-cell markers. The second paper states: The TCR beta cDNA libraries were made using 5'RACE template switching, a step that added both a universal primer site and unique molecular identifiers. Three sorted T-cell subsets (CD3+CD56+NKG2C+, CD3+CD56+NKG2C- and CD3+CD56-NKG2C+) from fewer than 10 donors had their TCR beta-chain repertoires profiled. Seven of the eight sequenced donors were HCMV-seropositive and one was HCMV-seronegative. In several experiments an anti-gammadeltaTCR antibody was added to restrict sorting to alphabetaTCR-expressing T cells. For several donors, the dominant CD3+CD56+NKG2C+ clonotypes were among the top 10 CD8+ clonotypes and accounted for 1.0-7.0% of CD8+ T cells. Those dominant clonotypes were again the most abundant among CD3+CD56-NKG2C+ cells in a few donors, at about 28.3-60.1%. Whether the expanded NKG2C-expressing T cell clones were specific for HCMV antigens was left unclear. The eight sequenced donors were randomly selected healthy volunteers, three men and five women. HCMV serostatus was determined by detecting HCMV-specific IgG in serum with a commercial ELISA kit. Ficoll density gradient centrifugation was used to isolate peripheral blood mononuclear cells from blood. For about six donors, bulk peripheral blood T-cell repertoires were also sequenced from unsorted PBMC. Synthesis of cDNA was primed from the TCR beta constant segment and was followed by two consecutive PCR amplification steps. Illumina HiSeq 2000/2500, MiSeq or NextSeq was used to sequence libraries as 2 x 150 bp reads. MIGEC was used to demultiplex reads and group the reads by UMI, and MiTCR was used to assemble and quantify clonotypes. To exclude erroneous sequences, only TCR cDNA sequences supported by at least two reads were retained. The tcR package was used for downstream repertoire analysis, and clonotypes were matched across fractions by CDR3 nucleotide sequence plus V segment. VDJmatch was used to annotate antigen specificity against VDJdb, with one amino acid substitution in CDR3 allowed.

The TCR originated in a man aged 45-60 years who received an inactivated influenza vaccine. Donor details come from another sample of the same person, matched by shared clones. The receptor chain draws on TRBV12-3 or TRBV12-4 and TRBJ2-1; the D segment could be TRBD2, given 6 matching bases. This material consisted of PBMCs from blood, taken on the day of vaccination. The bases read TGTGCCAGCAGTTTCGTGGGAGGTGAGCAGTTCTTC. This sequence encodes CASSFVGGEQFF.